These 22 T cell receptor beta chains were all obtained from the same sample, sequenced in a study of vaccination and CD4 T cells after COVID-19 (dated by TCRdb to the early 2020s). This specimen's treatment or condition label, per the study, means: roughly 10-day PBMC culture with coronavirus spike peptide pools or control peptides (ViraFEST assay). CD4+ T cells from unexposed donors were collected before the COVID-19 pandemic (2011-2018). These receptors' targets are unknown. Libraries came from PCR. The sequencing machine was an Illumina iSeq 100. At the Johns Hopkins FTIC core, DNA from the cultured CD4+ T cells underwent TCR sequencing with the Oncomine TCR Beta short-read assay. The QIAamp micro DNA kit was used to extract genomic DNA from the cultured CD4+ T cells. TCRdb reprocessed the public reads (quality trimming at Q25 with fastp, clone calling with MiXCR) and kept in-frame beta chains. Records with the same CDR3 protein are collapsed into one entry carrying the most frequent genes and DNA. Here the sample has some 10,000 distinct CDR3 sequences; about 44% occur a single time. Clones ranked in the top ten supply 9.5% to 15% of the sample.

Sequenced sample: CD4+ T cells from blood, cultured in vitro. The receptors were gathered from a human donor in good health.

V and J are TRBV6-2 or TRBV6-3 and TRBJ1-5; D is ambiguous. Trimming cost V 7 bases and J 6 bases, with 13 bases left between them. CDR3 length equals 13 residues. Germline V CDR1 and CDR2: MNHEY, SVGEGT. CDR3 protein: CASTDPMTQPQHF. CDR3 DNA sequence: TGTGCCAGCACCGACCCAATGACTCAGCCCCAGCATTTT.

The genes are TRBV20-1 and TRBJ2-6; D gene unclear. The V gene lost 1 base and the J gene lost 11 bases, with 9 bases spanning the gap. Germline loops: CDR1 DFQATT, CDR2 SNEGSKA (reference sequence). The CDR3 is 12 residues long. CDR3 sequence reads: CSARGDADVLTF. The CDR3 DNA follows: TGCAGTGCTAGAGGCGACGCGGACGTCCTGACTTTC.

The chain has TRBV5-1 and TRBJ1-2; D might be TRBD1 (5 bases). Germline CDR1 reads SGHRS; CDR2 reads YFSETQ. The V gene lost 0 bases and the J gene lost 6 bases, with 15 bases spanning the gap. The length of the CDR3 is 15 residues. As DNA, the CDR3 is TGCGCCAGCAGCTTGGAACCTCAGGGATTTGATGGCTACACCTTC. Translation gives CASSLEPQGFDGYTF.

This sequence joins TRBV4-1 and TRBJ2-7; D may be TRBD2 (5 bases). Trimming shortened V by 1 base and J by 2 bases, and 12 bases separated the two germline ends. CDR1 is MGHRA and CDR2 is YSYEKL in the germline V gene. The CDR3 sequence is 15 residues long. CDR3 protein: CASSQVFLAPYEQYF. The CDR3, as DNA: TGCGCCAGCAGCCAAGTCTTCCTAGCCCCCTACGAGCAGTACTTC.

This clonotype was picked up a small number of times. The chain joins TRBV20-1 to TRBJ2-3, with D hard to call. V gave up 1 base and J gave up 2 bases, with 4 bases separating them. The CDR3 runs 12 residues. The germline V gene has CDR1 DFQATT and CDR2 SNEGSKA (reference sequence). CDR3 sequence: CSARGSTDTQYF. In DNA form, the CDR3 reads TGCAGTGCTAGAGGGTCCACAGATACGCAGTATTTT.

This clonotype was seen a handful of times. V and J are TRBV20-1 and TRBJ1-6; D call uncertain. Germline V gives CDR1 DFQATT, CDR2 SNEGSKA (reference sequence). The CDR3 consists of 12 residues. Here the CDR3 DNA reads TGCAGCGCCGAGATAGGAGATTCACCCCTCCACTTT. This encodes CSAEIGDSPLHF.

This rearrangement joins TRBV20-1 to TRBJ2-5; possible D gene TRBD1, 6 bases. Germline V CDR1 and CDR2: DFQATT, SNEGSKA (reference sequence). Trimming stripped 6 bases from V and 2 bases from J, with 13 bases between. CDR3 size: 13 residues. The CDR3 DNA sequence: TGCAGTGCGCCAGGGGACACGCAAGAGACCCAGTACTTC. It specifies CSAPGDTQETQYF.

The chain carries TRBV30 and TRBJ2-1, with 7 nucleotides matching TRBD1. CDR3 length equals 14 residues. Trimming at V came to 5 bases and at J to 3 bases, leaving 7 bases not matched to a gene. The V gene's germline CDR1 is GTSNPN and CDR2 SVGIG (reference sequence). The CDR3 bases are TGTGCCTGGGGCTCGGGACAGAGCTACAATGAGCAGTTCTTC. It specifies CAWGSGQSYNEQFF.

This chain connects TRBV29-1 to TRBJ2-3; D is possibly TRBD1 (5 bases). V lost 2 bases, J lost 5 bases, and 11 bases lay in between. The CDR3 covers 13 residues. Germline assignment: CDR1 SQVTM and CDR2 ANQGSEA. The CDR3 loop reads CSVERGRGDTQYF. In DNA, the CDR3 is TGCAGCGTTGAAAGGGGCCGTGGAGATACGCAGTATTTT.

In this sample, this clonotype turned up once. The rearrangement links TRBV6-1 to TRBJ1-3; no clear D gene. The V gene's germline CDR1 is MNHNS and CDR2 SASEGT. CDR3 size: 13 residues. The V and J ends lost 7 bases and 2 bases respectively, with 9 bases between them. The CDR3 is CASKPGTGNTIYF. CDR3 sequence (DNA): TGTGCCAGCAAACCGGGGACTGGAAACACCATATATTTT.

This clonotype came up a few times. The chain has TRBV7-8 and TRBJ1-5; 7 nucleotides align to TRBD1. The V segment lost 1 base and the J segment 7 bases; nucleotides outside the gene matches: 4. CDR3 size: 14 residues. Germline assignment: CDR1 SGHVS and CDR2 FQNEAQ. In DNA, the CDR3 is TGTGCCAGCAGCTTAGAAGGGGGCGTACAGCCCCAGCATTTT. This sequence encodes CASSLEGGVQPQHF.

The rearrangement joins TRBV7-9 to TRBJ2-1, with 8 nucleotides matching TRBD2. V lost 5 bases, J lost 8 bases, and 11 bases stayed unmatched. This CDR3 has 15 residues. CDR1 is SEHNR, CDR2 FQNEAQ, per germline (reference sequence). CDR3 bases: TGTGCCAGCAGCCGCAAGAGGACTAGCAACCATGAGCAGTTCTTC. Amino acid sequence: CASSRKRTSNHEQFF.

V and J are TRBV20-1 and TRBJ2-4; TRBD1 agrees at 10 bases. The CDR3 has 14 amino acids. The trim removed 3 bases at V and 4 bases at J, leaving 3 bases unmatched. Germline values: CDR1 DFQATT, CDR2 SNEGSKA (reference sequence). CDR3 bases: TGCAGTGCTAGGGGACAGGGGCTAAAAAACATTCAGTACTTC. Translation gives CSARGQGLKNIQYF.

By share of the sample, this clonotype is medium-sized. V and J are TRBV7-2 and TRBJ2-2; the D is unclear. This CDR3 is 14 amino acids long. CDR1 SGHTA and CDR2 FQGNSA come from the germline V gene. V was trimmed by 1 base and J by 4 bases, leaving 7 bases between them. CDR3 region: CASSLGRPTGELFF. In nucleotides, the CDR3 is TGTGCCAGCAGCTTAGGGCGGCCCACCGGGGAGCTGTTTTTT.

The rearrangement links TRBV28 to TRBJ1-2; D remains ambiguous. From germline, CDR1 is MDHEN and CDR2 SYDVKM. The CDR3 runs to 12 residues. Trimming cost V 4 bases and J 8 bases, with 11 bases left between them. The CDR3 here is CASSSSGRGYTF. The CDR3 bases are TGTGCCAGCAGTTCCAGCGGAAGGGGCTACACCTTC.

The genes are TRBV9 and TRBJ1-1; D is undetermined. The V end lost 0 bases, the J end lost 1 base, and 7 bases lay between the germline ends. The CDR3 sequence is 14 residues long. Germline assignment: CDR1 SGDLS and CDR2 YYNGEE. CDR3 DNA sequence: TGTGCCAGCAGCGTAGAAGTAGCGAACACTGAAGCTTTCTTT. Protein: CASSVEVANTEAFF.

V and J are TRBV12-3 or TRBV12-4 and TRBJ2-5; D unresolved. This CDR3 is built from 12 residues. Between the trimmed V and J ends, which lost 3 bases and 5 bases, there was a span of 7 bases. CDR3 coding DNA: TGTGCCAGCAGTTTGTCGTGGGAGACCCAGTACTTC. Protein sequence: CASSLSWETQYF.

The chain uses TRBV20-1 and TRBJ1-5; tentatively, D is TRBD1 (6 bases). CDR1 is DFQATT and CDR2 is SNEGSKA in the germline V gene (reference sequence). The CDR3 totals 15 residues. V shed 0 bases and J shed 2 bases, with 11 bases lying between them. In DNA form, the CDR3 reads TGCAGTGCTAGAGAGGTGAACAGGGGCAATCAGCCCCAGCATTTT. It codes for CSAREVNRGNQPQHF.

This clonotype is medium-sized by share. The rearrangement joins TRBV7-3 to TRBJ1-2, with 7 bases identical to TRBD1. Germline-derived CDR1 and CDR2 are SGHTA and FQGTGA. Germline trimming cut 0 bases from V and 6 bases from J; bases unmatched to any gene: 1. This CDR3 is 13 amino acids long. The CDR3 loop reads CASSLTQGNGYTF. CDR3 nucleotide sequence: TGTGCCAGCAGCTTAACACAGGGGAATGGCTACACCTTC.

The J gene is TRBJ1-2, the V gene TRBV12-3 or TRBV12-4, with 8 bases lining up with TRBD1. The CDR3 sequence is 14 residues long. The trim removed 3 bases at V and 7 bases at J, leaving 7 bases unmatched. Here the CDR3 reads CASSFRTGKVGYTF. In DNA form, the CDR3 reads TGTGCCAGCAGTTTTAGGACAGGGAAGGTTGGCTACACCTTC.

The V call is TRBV2, the J call TRBJ1-1; D remains unclear. Germline V gene data show CDR1 as SNHLY and CDR2 as FYNNEI. The V and J ends lost 3 bases and 5 bases respectively, with 10 bases between them. The CDR3 extends over 13 amino acids. The CDR3 DNA sequence: TGTGCCAGCAGTGATGGACGTCAGACTGAAGCTTTCTTT. The encoded protein is CASSDGRQTEAFF.

The sample holds a few counts of this clonotype. The chain couples TRBV30 to TRBJ1-5; no firm D call. Trimming removed 0 bases at V and 7 bases at J, with 10 bases between. Germline V CDR1 and CDR2: GTSNPN, SVGIG (reference sequence). This CDR3 is 13 amino acids long. The DNA of the CDR3 is TGTGCCTGGAGTGTGAGTAGTGGCCAGCCCCAGCATTTT. Translating gives CAWSVSSGQPQHF.